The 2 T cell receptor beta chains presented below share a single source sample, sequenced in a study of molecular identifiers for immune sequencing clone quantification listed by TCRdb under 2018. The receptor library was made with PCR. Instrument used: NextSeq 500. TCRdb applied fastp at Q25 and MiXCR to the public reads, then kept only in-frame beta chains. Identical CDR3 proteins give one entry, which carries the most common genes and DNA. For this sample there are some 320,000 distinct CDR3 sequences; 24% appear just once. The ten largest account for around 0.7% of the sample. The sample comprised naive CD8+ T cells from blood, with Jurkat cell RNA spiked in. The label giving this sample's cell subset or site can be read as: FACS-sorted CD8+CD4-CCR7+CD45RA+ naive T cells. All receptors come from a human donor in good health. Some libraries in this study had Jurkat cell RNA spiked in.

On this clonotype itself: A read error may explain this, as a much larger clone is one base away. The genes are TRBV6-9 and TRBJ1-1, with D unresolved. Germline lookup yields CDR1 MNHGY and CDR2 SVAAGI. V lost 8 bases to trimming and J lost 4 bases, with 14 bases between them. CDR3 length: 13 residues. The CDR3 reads CASSVSEGTEAFF. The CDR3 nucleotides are TGTGCCAGCTCGGTGTCGGAGGGCACTGAAGCTTTCTTT.

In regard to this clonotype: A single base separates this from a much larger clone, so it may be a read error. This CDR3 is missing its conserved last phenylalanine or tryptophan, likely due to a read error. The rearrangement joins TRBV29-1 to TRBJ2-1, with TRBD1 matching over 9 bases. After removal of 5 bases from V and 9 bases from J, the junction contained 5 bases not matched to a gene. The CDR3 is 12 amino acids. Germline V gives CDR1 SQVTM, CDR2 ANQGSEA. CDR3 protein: CSVSGTGFEQFS. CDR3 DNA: TGCAGCGTTAGTGGGACAGGGTTTGAGCAGTTCTCC.